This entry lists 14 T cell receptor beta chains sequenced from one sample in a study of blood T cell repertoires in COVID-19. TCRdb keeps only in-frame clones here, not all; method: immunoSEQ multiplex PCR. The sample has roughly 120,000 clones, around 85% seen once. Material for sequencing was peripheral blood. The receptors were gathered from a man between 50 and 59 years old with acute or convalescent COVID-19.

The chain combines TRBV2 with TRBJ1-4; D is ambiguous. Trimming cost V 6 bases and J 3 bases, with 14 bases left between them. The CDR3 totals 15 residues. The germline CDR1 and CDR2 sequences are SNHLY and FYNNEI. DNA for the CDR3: TGTGCCAGCAGGAGCGACGCCAAGTCTAATGAAAAACTGTTTTTT. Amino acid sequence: CASRSDAKSNEKLFF.

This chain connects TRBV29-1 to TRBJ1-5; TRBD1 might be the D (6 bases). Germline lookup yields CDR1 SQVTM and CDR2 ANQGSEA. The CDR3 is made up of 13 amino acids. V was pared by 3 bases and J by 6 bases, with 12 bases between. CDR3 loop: CSVEWGRGQPQHF. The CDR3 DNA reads TGCAGCGTTGAGTGGGGGCGAGGTCAGCCCCAGCATTTT.

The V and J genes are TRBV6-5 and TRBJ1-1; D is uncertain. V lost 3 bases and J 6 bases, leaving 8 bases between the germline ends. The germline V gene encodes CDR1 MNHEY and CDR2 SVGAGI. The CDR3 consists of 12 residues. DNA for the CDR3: TGTGCCAGCAGTTATCTGAGCCCTGAAGCTTTCTTT. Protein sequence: CASSYLSPEAFF.

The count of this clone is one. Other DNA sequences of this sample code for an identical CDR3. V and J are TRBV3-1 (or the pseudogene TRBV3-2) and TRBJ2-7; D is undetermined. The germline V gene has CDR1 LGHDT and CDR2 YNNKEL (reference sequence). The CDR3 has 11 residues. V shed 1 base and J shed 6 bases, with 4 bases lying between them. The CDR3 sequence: CASSQVSEQYF. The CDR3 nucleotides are TGTGCCAGCAGCCAAGTTAGCGAGCAGTACTTC.

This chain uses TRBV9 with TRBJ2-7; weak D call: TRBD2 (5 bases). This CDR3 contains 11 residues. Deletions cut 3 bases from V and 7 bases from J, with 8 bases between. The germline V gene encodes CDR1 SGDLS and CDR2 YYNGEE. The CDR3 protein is CASSGGREQYF. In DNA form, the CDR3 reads TGTGCCAGCAGCGGCGGGCGAGAGCAGTACTTC.

The CDR3 sequence is CASSQHLSGAVYNEQFF. DNA of the CDR3: TGCGCCAGCAGCCAGCACCTGAGCGGGGCCGTTTACAATGAGCAGTTCTTC. This chain links TRBV5-1 with TRBJ2-1; 7 bases line up with TRBD2. The J segment lost 4 bases and the V segment lost 4 bases, leaving 14 bases of the junction unmatched. Germline V gene sequence: CDR1 SGHRS, CDR2 YFSETQ. This CDR3 is built from 17 residues.

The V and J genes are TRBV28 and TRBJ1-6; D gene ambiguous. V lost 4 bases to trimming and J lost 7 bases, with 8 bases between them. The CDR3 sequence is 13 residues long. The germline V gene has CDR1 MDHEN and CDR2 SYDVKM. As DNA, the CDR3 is TGTGCCAGCAGTTGGGCCCTCAATTCACCCCTCCACTTT. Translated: CASSWALNSPLHF. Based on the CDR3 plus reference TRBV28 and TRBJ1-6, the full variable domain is DVKVTQSSRYLVKRTGEKVFLECVQDMDHENMFWYRQDPGLGLRLIYFSYDVKMKEKGDIPEGYSVSREKKERFSLILESASTNQTSMYLCASSWALNSPLHFGNGTRLTVT.

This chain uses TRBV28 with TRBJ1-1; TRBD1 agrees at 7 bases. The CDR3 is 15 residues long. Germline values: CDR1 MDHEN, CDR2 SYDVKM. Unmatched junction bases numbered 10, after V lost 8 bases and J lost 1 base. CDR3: CASVGARQGNTEAFF. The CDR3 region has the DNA TGTGCCAGCGTAGGGGCCAGACAGGGGAACACTGAAGCTTTCTTT.

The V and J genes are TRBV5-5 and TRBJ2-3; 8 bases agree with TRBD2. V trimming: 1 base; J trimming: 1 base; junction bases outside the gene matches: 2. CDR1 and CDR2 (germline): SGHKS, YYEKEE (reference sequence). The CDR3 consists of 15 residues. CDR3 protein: CASSLSGGRTDTQYF. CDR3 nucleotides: TGTGCCAGCAGCTTGTCGGGGGGGCGCACAGATACGCAGTATTTT.

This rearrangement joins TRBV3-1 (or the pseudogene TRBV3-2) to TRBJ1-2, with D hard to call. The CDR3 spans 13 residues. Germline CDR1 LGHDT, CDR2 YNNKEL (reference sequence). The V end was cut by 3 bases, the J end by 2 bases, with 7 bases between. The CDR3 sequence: CASSQALNYGYTF. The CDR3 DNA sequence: TGTGCCAGCAGCCAGGCCTTAAACTATGGCTACACCTTC.

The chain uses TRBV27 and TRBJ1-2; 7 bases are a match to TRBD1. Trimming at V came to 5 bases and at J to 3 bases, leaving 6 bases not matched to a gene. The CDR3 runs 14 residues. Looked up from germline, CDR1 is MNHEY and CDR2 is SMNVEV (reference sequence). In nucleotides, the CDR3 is TGTGCCAGCAGTGGAGGGGGCCTGGACTATGGCTACACCTTC. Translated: CASSGGGLDYGYTF.

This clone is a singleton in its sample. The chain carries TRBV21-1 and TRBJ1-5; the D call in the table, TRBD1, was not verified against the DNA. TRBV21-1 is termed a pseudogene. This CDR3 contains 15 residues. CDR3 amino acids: CASSMTDRAYQPQHF. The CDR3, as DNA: TGTGCCAGCAGCATGACAGACAGGGCTTATCAGCCCCAGCATTTT.

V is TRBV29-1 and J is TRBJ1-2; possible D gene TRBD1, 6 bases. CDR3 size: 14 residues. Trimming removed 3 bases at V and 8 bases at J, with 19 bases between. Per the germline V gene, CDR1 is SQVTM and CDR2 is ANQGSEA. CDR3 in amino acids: CSVETRMGARGYTF. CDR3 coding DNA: TGCAGCGTTGAGACCAGGATGGGGGCGAGGGGCTACACCTTC.

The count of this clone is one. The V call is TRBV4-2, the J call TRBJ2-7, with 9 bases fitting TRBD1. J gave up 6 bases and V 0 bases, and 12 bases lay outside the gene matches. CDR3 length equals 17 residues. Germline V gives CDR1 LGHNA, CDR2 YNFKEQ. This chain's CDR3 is CASSQDELGDRDGEQYF. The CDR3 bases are TGTGCCAGCAGCCAAGATGAGCTCGGGGACAGGGACGGCGAGCAGTACTTC.